Sequencing of this T cell receptor (beta chain) was carried out in a study of OX40 agonist ivuxolimab in advanced cancers. Findings and limits, study-wide: CD4+ T cells averaged fewer expanded clones than CD8+ T cells. CD4+ and CD8+ T cells in blood underwent clonal expansion by week 6 at 0.1 to 3.0 mg/kg.

This table comes from immunoSEQ multiplex PCR, and its TCRdb copy is limited to in-frame clones, with some not included. The table includes around 83,000 clones, 84% detected once. The CDR3 runs 13 residues. Germline trimming cut 4 bases from V and 8 bases from J; bases unmatched to any gene: 4. Germline V lookup: CDR1 GTSNPN, CDR2 SVGIG (reference sequence). In its sample, this clone was seen once. Its specificity is not known. The chain joins TRBV30 to TRBJ1-6; 8 nucleotides align to TRBD1. The TCR comes from an adult with an advanced solid tumor such as melanoma, head and neck, liver or kidney cancer. The sample was CD4+ or CD8+ T cells sorted from blood, taken in a trial of the OX40 agonist ivuxolimab. The CDR3 here is CAWTRQGHSPLHF. DNA for the CDR3: TGTGCCTGGACCCGACAGGGGCATTCACCCCTCCACTTT. The whole variable domain, remainder taken from reference TRBV30 and TRBJ1-6, is SQTIHQWPATLVQPVGSPLSLECTVEGTSNPNLYWYRQAAGRGLQLLFYSVGIGQISSEVPQNLSASRPQDRQFILSSKKLLLSDSGFYLCAWTRQGHSPLHFGNGTRLTVT.